The source of this T cell receptor beta chain is a study of T cells in Graves' hyperthyroidism and ophthalmopathy. It was RNA transcripts that yielded the amplified TCR beta CDR3 regions. HTBI primers were employed in a first-round RT-PCR of the TCR CDR3. Via MiXCR, TCRdb re-called the multiplex PCR reads, giving one row per CDR3 protein. There are about 350,000 distinct CDR3 sequences in the sample; about 15% occur only once, and just under 25% lies in the top ten. This clonotype was seen a few times. Sequencing was done on a sample of blood. This clonotype was sampled from a woman in her 30s with Graves' hyperthyroidism.

CDR3 bases: TGTGCCAGCATCCAAGGCTACCGATATCAGCCCCAGCATTTT. Its translation: CASIQGYRYQPQHF. V is TRBV28 and J is TRBJ1-5; unclear D gene. Deletions cut 7 bases from V and 5 bases from J, with 15 bases between. Germline V CDR1 and CDR2: MDHEN, SYDVKM. This CDR3 is 14 amino acids long.